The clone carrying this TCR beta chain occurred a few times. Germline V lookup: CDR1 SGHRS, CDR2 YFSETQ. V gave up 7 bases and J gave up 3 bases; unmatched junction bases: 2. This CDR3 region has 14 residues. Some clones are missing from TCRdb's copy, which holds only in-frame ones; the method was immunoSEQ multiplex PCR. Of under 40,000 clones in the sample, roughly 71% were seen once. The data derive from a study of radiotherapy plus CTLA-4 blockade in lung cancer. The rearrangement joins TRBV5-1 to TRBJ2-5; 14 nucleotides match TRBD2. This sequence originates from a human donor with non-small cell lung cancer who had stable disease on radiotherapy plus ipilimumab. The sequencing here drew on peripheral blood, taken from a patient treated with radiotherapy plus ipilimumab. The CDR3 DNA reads TGCGCCAGCGGACTAGCGGGAGGTAAAGAGACCCAGTACTTC. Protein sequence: CASGLAGGKETQYF.